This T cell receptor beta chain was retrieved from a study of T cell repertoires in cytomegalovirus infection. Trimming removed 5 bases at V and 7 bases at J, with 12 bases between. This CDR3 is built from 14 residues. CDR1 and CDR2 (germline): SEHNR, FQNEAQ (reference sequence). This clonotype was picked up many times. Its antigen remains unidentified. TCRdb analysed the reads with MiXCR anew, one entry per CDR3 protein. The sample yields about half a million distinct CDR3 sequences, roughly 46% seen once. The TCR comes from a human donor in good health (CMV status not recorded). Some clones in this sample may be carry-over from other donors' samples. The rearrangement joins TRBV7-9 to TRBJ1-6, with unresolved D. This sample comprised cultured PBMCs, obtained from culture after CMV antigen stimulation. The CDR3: CASSLQRGNSPLHF. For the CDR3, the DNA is TGTGCCAGCAGCCTGCAGAGAGGGAATTCACCCCTCCACTTT. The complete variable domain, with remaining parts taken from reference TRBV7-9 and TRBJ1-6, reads DTGVSQNPRHKITKRGQNVTFRCDPISEHNRLYWYRQTLGQGPEFLTYFQNEAQLEKSRLLSDRFSAERPKGSFSTLEIQRTEQGDSAMYLCASSLQRGNSPLHFGNGTRLTVT.